Below, 24 T cell receptor beta chains from the same sample are listed, as sequenced in a study of type 1 regulatory T cells. Their target antigens are unknown. TCRdb redid the calling of the reads with MiXCR, one entry per CDR3 protein. This sample yields more than 60,000 distinct CDR3 sequences, of which roughly 49% are seen a single time; more than 2% belongs to the top ten. The material sequenced was cultured non-Tr1 T cells, either the whole culture or a sorted T cell fraction (not recorded which). These receptors were obtained from a human donor in good health.

CDR3: CASSPLNEQFF. CDR3 in DNA: TGTGCCAGCAGCCCTCTCAATGAGCAGTTCTTC. The chain is built from TRBV6-2 or TRBV6-3 and TRBJ2-1; D call uncertain. Trimming shortened V by 6 bases and J by 6 bases, and 6 bases separated the two germline ends. Germline loops: CDR1 MNHEY, CDR2 SVGEGT. The CDR3 is 11 amino acids.

The rearrangement links TRBV5-1 to TRBJ1-4, with unresolved D. V was cut by 1 base and J by 8 bases, with 12 bases left in between. Germline CDR1 and CDR2: SGHRS and YFSETQ. This CDR3 is built from 14 residues. The CDR3 spells CASSLRGGGEKLFF. CDR3 in DNA: TGCGCCAGCAGCTTGCGAGGAGGCGGCGAAAAACTGTTTTTT.

V and J are TRBV5-1 and TRBJ2-7; D may correspond to TRBD1 or TRBD2 (5 bases each). From germline, CDR1 is SGHRS and CDR2 YFSETQ. The CDR3 totals 17 residues. V lost 0 bases and J 2 bases, leaving 18 bases between the germline ends. In DNA form, the CDR3 reads TGCGCCAGCAGCTTGGCCACCGCCGGGACCCGCGCCTACGAGCAGTACTTC. It is translated as CASSLATAGTRAYEQYF.

V gene TRBV11-3 combines with J gene TRBJ2-3, with D maybe TRBD2 (7 bases). The CDR3 is made up of 15 amino acids. Germline V lookup: CDR1 SGHNT, CDR2 YENEEA. V lost 5 bases and J lost 6, with 18 bases in between. As DNA, the CDR3 is TGTGCCAGCAGCATAGGGGGAGGGTCCGGGGATACGCAGTATTTT. It yields the protein CASSIGGGSGDTQYF.

The J gene is TRBJ1-2, the V gene TRBV28; D gene unclear. This CDR3 is 11 amino acids long. Per germline, CDR1 MDHEN and CDR2 SYDVKM. Trimming stripped 2 bases from V and 8 bases from J, with 6 bases between. As DNA, the CDR3 is TGTGCCAGCAGTTTAGGTTGGGGCTACACCTTC. Translation: CASSLGWGYTF.

A note on this clonotype: One junction end disagrees with the germline gene, perhaps due to a read error. The chain recombines TRBV10-3 with TRBJ2-3, with 14 bases that match TRBD2. CDR3 length equals 16 residues. CDR1 is ENHRY and CDR2 is SYGVKD in the germline V gene. The CDR3 DNA is TGTGCCATCTGTGGTGGGACTAGCGGGGGACCAGATACACAGTATTTT. Protein sequence: CAICGGTSGGPDTQYF.

The V and J genes are TRBV4-1 and TRBJ1-4; D not resolved. The CDR3 runs 16 residues. Germline V gene sequence: CDR1 MGHRA, CDR2 YSYEKL. V gave up 1 base and J gave up 4 bases, with 13 bases separating them. CDR3 in amino acids: CASSQVTTAGNEKLFF. CDR3 DNA: TGCGCCAGCAGCCAAGTAACGACGGCGGGTAATGAAAAACTGTTTTTT.

This clonotype was picked up a small number of times. This chain uses TRBV5-1 with TRBJ1-2; TRBD1 is a possible D gene (5 bases). Trimming removed 0 bases from V and 8 bases from J, with 20 bases in between. CDR1 and CDR2 (germline): SGHRS, YFSETQ. The CDR3 runs to 16 residues. The CDR3 DNA follows: TGCGCCAGCAGCTTGGCCGGGGACGGCCTCGCGGTGGGCTACACCTTC. It encodes CASSLAGDGLAVGYTF.

This chain uses TRBV6-1 with TRBJ2-1; the match to TRBD2 covers 13 bases. The germline gives CDR1 MNHNS, CDR2 SASEGT. The CDR3 spans 16 residues. V gave up 6 bases and J gave up 7 bases; unmatched junction bases: 9. CDR3 loop: CASRLAGGRLVNEQFF. The CDR3 DNA reads as TGTGCCAGCAGACTAGCGGGGGGGCGGTTAGTGAATGAGCAGTTCTTC.

The V and J genes are TRBV7-2 and TRBJ1-5; 7 nucleotides line up with TRBD1. The CDR3 contains 15 residues. The germline V gene encodes CDR1 SGHTA and CDR2 FQGNSA. With 3 bases clipped from V and 6 bases from J, the junction kept 8 bases outside the gene matches. In nucleotides, the CDR3 is TGTGCCAGCAGCTTTTCTAGGGGGCCCGTTCAGCCCCAGCATTTT. Translation: CASSFSRGPVQPQHF.

The chain has TRBV28 and TRBJ2-2, with D perhaps matching TRBD1 (6 bases). This CDR3 has 18 residues. The germline V gene encodes CDR1 MDHEN and CDR2 SYDVKM. Trimming took 7 bases from V and 8 from J, leaving 29 bases between them. This chain's CDR3 is CASTPGRTGYGDAGELFF. DNA for the CDR3: TGTGCCAGCACTCCGGGCCGTACAGGGTATGGAGATGCGGGGGAGCTGTTTTTT.

This clonotype was counted only a few times. This chain links TRBV4-1 with TRBJ1-2, with D maybe TRBD1 (6 bases). This CDR3 region has 16 residues. V was pared by 0 bases and J by 4 bases, with 15 bases between. In germline, CDR1 is MGHRA, CDR2 YSYEKL. The CDR3 protein is CASSQDQPGALYGYTF. The CDR3 DNA is TGCGCCAGCAGCCAAGATCAACCAGGGGCACTCTATGGCTACACCTTC.

The chain uses TRBV10-3 and TRBJ2-3; possibly TRBD2 for D (6 bases). Germline CDR1 and CDR2: ENHRY and SYGVKD. The V end was cut by 8 bases, the J end by 3 bases, with 18 bases between. The CDR3 runs to 15 residues. The CDR3 nucleotides read TGTGCCATCCGGAGGGGCGGGGACGGGACAGATACGCAGTATTTT. Encoded protein: CAIRRGGDGTDTQYF.

The genes are TRBV12-3 or TRBV12-4 and TRBJ1-3; no reliable D call. The CDR3 runs 16 residues. V lost 6 bases and J lost 0, with 15 bases in between. The CDR3 nucleotides read TGTGCCAGCAGCCCCACGTCCCGTGCCTCTGGAAACACCATATATTTT. Amino acid sequence: CASSPTSRASGNTIYF.

The CDR3 is CASSTGGLNYGYTF. For the CDR3, the DNA is TGTGCCAGCAGTACAGGGGGACTCAACTATGGCTACACCTTC. V is TRBV12-3 or TRBV12-4 and J is TRBJ1-2, with 8 bases that match TRBD1. The trim removed 5 bases at V and 2 bases at J, leaving 4 bases unmatched. This CDR3 comprises 14 residues.

The chain carries TRBV29-1 and TRBJ1-2, with 10 nucleotides matching TRBD1. Losses at the gene ends were 6 bases for V and 10 bases for J; bases not matched to a gene: 11. The length of the CDR3 is 13 residues. Germline CDR1 SQVTM, CDR2 ANQGSEA. The CDR3 region has the DNA TGCAGCGTGGGGGAGGGACAGGGGAGAGCCTACACCTTC. This codes for CSVGEGQGRAYTF.

A word on this clonotype: This could be a read error, since a much larger clone is one nucleotide away. The gene calls are TRBV3-1 and TRBJ1-2; TRBD1 matches 8 bases. Trimming took 5 bases from V and 6 from J; bases not matched to a gene: 17. The CDR3 has 17 amino acids. Germline CDR1 and CDR2: LGHDT and YNNKEL (reference sequence). The CDR3 is CASSDQPSQGAGDGYTF. For the CDR3, the DNA is TGTGCCAGCAGCGATCAGCCCTCGCAGGGGGCCGGAGATGGCTACACCTTC. The variable domain in full, completed from reference TRBV3-1 and TRBJ1-2, reads DTAVSQTPKYLVTQMGNDKSIKCEQNLGHDTMYWYKQDSKKFLKIMFSYNNKELIINETVPNRFSPKSPDKAHLNLHINSLELGDSAVYFCASSDQPSQGAGDGYTFGSGTRLTVV.

The CDR3 nucleotides read TGTGCCAGCAGTCCCAGGGGAAAGACTGAAGCTTTCTTT. It translates to CASSPRGKTEAFF. The chain recombines TRBV12-3 or TRBV12-4 with TRBJ1-1, with D possibly TRBD1 on 6 matching bases. The ends were cut back, 5 bases at V and 5 bases at J, with 12 bases in the middle. CDR3 length: 13 residues.

The chain joins TRBV10-3 to TRBJ2-7; 7 bases map to TRBD1. V trimming: 6 bases; J trimming: 3 bases; junction bases outside the gene matches: 8. The CDR3 runs to 14 residues. Germline V gene lookup returns CDR1 ENHRY and CDR2 SYGVKD. The CDR3 here is CAISGTAGGYEQYF. The DNA for the CDR3 is TGTGCCATCAGCGGGACAGCCGGAGGCTACGAGCAGTACTTC.

A single count supports this clonotype. The chain is built from TRBV4-3 and TRBJ2-5; D tentatively fits TRBD1 or TRBD2 (6 bases each). The CDR3 spans 14 residues. Deletions cut 5 bases from V and 5 bases from J, with 15 bases between. The germline CDR1 and CDR2 sequences are LGHNA and YSLEER. The CDR3 loop reads CASSSSGAGETQYF. DNA for the CDR3: TGCGCCAGCAGCTCCTCGGGGGCGGGGGAGACCCAGTACTTC.

This chain uses TRBV5-1 with TRBJ1-2; no definite D call. Germline-derived CDR1 and CDR2 are SGHRS and YFSETQ. Trimming removed 1 base from V and 7 bases from J, with 14 bases in between. The CDR3 is 14 amino acids. The CDR3 DNA follows: TGCGCCAGCAGCTTGATTAGCGGGGAATCTGGCTACACCTTC. Its protein is CASSLISGESGYTF.

The chain couples TRBV18 to TRBJ2-1; 11 nucleotides agree with TRBD1. The CDR3 spans 17 residues. Trimming took 3 bases from V and 8 from J; bases not matched to a gene: 12. Germline V gene data show CDR1 as KGHSH and CDR2 as LQKENI. The CDR3 DNA is TGTGCCAGCTCACCGCGGACAGGGGGCACCATCCGCCATGAGCAGTTCTTC. Amino acid sequence: CASSPRTGGTIRHEQFF.

The table lists this clonotype with a few counts. The chain carries TRBV27 and TRBJ2-1, with unresolved D. V shed 4 bases and J shed 6 bases, with 4 bases lying between them. The CDR3 spans 11 residues. Germline-derived CDR1 and CDR2 are MNHEY and SMNVEV (reference sequence). CDR3 nucleotide sequence: TGTGCCAGCAGTTCCCTCAATGAGCAGTTCTTC. Its protein product is CASSSLNEQFF.

This chain connects TRBV6-2 or TRBV6-3 to TRBJ1-5, with 10 bases that match TRBD1. This CDR3 has 19 amino acids. CDR1 and CDR2 (germline): MNHEY, SVGEGT. V trimming: 2 bases; J trimming: 0 bases; junction bases outside the gene matches: 10. Here the CDR3 reads CASSYNPGQGTYSNQPQHF. The CDR3 DNA is TGTGCCAGCAGTTACAACCCGGGACAGGGGACGTATAGCAATCAGCCCCAGCATTTT.